This T cell receptor (beta chain) was captured in a study of beta chain features in type 1 diabetes. Germline V gene data show CDR1 as SGHAT and CDR2 as FQNNGV. Trimming took 1 base from V and 7 from J, leaving 14 bases between them. CDR3 length: 15 residues. The sample holds a few counts of this clone. The isolated RNA, all of it, was reverse transcribed, so expressed TCRB transcripts were what got sequenced. Method: immunoSEQ multiplex PCR; TCRdb's copy keeps in-frame clones and lacks some. The sample lists 200,000 to 250,000 clones, 27% occurring once. The sequenced sample consisted of central memory CD4+ T cells from blood. The sequence derives from a man in his thirties or forties in good health. The gene calls are TRBV11-2 and TRBJ2-4; D may be TRBD1 or TRBD2 (6 bases each). CDR3 region: CASSLGLQGGNIQYF. The CDR3 DNA sequence: TGTGCCAGCAGCTTAGGCCTACAGGGAGGTAACATTCAGTACTTC.